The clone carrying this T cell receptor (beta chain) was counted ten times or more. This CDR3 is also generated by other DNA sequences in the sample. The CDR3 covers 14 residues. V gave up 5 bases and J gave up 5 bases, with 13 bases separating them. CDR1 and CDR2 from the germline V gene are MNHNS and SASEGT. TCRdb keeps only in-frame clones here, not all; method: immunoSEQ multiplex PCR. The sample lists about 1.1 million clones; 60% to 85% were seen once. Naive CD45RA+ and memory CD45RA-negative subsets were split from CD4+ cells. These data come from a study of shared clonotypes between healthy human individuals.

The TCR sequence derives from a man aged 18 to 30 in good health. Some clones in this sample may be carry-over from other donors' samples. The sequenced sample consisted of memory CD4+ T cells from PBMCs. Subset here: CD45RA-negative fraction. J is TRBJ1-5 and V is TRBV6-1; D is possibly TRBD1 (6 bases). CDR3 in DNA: TGTGCCAGCAGTTTGACAGGCGACGATCAGCCCCAGCATTTT. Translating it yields CASSLTGDDQPQHF.